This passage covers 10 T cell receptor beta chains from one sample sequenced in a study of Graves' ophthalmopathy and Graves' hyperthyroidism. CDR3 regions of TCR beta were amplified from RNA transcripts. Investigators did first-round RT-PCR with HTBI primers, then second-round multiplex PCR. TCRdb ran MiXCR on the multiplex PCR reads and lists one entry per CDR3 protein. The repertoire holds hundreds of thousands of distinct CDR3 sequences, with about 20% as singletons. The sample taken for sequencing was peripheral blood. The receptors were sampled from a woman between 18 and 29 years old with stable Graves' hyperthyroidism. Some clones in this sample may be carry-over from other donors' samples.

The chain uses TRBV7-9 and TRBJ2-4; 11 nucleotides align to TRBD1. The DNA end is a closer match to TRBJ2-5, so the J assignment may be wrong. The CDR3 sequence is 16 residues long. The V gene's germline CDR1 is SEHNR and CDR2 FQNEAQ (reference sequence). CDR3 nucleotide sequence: TGTGCCAGCAGCTTAGCTTGGGACAGGGGGCAAGAGACCCAGTACTTC. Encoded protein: CASSLAWDRGQETQYF.

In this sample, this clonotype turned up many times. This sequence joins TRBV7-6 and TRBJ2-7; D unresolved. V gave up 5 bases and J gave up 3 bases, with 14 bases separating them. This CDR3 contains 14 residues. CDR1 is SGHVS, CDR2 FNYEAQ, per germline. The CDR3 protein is CASSPEVVGYEQYF. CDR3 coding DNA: TGTGCCAGCAGCCCCGAGGTGGTGGGCTACGAGCAGTACTTC.

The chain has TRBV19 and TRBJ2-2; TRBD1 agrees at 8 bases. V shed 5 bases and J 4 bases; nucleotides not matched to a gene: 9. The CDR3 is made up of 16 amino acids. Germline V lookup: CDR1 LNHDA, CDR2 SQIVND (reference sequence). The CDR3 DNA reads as TGTGCCAGTAGTGGAATAGGACAGGGCTCCACCGGGGAGCTGTTTTTT. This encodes CASSGIGQGSTGELFF.

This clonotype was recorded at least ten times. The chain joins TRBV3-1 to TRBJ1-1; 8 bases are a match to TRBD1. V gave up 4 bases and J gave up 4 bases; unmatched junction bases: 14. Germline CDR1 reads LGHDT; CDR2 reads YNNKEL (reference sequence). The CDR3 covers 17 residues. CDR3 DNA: TGTGCCAGCAGCCCGACAGGGGTTGCCATGAGCGGCACTGAAGCTTTCTTT. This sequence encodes CASSPTGVAMSGTEAFF.

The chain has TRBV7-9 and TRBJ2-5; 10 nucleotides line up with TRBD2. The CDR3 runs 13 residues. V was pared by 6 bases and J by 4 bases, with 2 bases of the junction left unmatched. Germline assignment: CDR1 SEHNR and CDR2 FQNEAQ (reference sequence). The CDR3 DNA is TGTGCCAGCAGTCGGACTAGCGGAGAGACCCAGTACTTC. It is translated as CASSRTSGETQYF.

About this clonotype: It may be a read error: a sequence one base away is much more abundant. CDR3 nucleotide sequence: TGTGCCAGCAGCCGCGGGGGGAGCACCGGGGAGCTGTTTTTT. Amino acids: CASSRGGSTGELFF. The rearrangement joins TRBV12-3 or TRBV12-4 to TRBJ2-2, with TRBD2 matching 8 bases. The CDR3 sequence is 14 residues long. V trimming: 6 bases; J trimming: 4 bases; junction bases outside the gene matches: 4.

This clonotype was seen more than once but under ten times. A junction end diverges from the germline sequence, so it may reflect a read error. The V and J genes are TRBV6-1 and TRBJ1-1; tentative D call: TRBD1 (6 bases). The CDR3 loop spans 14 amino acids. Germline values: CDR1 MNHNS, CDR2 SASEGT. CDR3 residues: CASNTGPWDTEAFF. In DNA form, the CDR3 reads TGTGCCAGCAATACCGGGCCGTGGGACACTGAGGCTTTCTTT.

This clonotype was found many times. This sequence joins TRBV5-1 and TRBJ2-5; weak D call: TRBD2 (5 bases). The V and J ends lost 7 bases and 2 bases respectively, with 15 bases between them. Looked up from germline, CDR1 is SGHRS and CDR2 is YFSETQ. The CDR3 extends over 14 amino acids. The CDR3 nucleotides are TGCGCCAGCGCTCCGGGATCCCGGCAAGAGACCCAGTACTTC. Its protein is CASAPGSRQETQYF.

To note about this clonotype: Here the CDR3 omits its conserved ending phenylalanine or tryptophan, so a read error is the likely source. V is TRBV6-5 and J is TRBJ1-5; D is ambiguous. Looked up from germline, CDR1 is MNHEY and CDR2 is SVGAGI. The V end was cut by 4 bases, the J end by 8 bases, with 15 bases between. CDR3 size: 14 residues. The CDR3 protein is CASSSGPGGKPQHY. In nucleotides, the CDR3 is TGTGCCAGCAGTTCTGGACCCGGAGGTAAGCCCCAGCATTAT.

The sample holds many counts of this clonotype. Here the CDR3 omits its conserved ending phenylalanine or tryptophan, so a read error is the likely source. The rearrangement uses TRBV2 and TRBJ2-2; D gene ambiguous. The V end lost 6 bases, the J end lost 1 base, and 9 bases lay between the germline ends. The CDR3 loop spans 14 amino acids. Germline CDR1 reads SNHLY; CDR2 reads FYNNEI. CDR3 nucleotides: TGTGCCAGCAGGGGTGCAGGGAACACCGGGGAGCTGTTTTCT. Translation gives CASRGAGNTGELFS.